This T cell receptor beta chain was profiled in a study of cytomegalovirus exposure and HLA in healthy donors. This CDR3 has 15 amino acids. With 2 bases clipped from V and 0 bases from J, the junction kept 2 bases outside the gene matches. CDR1 MDHEN and CDR2 SYDVKM come from the germline V gene. Study-wide findings and caveats: In a later analysis, at a false discovery rate of 0.05, about 17,000 TCR beta sequences matched HLA alleles.

About this clone: Its antigen is unidentified.

Primers: 60 Vbeta forward and 13 Jbeta reverse. Generated by immunoSEQ multiplex PCR, the TCRdb table keeps only in-frame clones and is missing some. The table lists approximately 130,000 clones. The sequencing sample was made of PBMCs. The chain recombines TRBV28 with TRBJ1-1, with 8 positions matching TRBD1. The receptor was isolated from a woman in her fifties or sixties in good health and CMV-seronegative. The CDR3 is CASSLGDRMNTEAFF. DNA of the CDR3: TGTGCCAGCAGTTTAGGGGACAGGATGAACACTGAAGCTTTCTTT.